Listed here is a single T cell receptor (beta chain). The antigen remains unidentified. MiXCR was run by TCRdb on the RT-PCR reads, yielding one entry per CDR3 protein. The sample holds about 520,000 distinct CDR3 sequences, around 7.9% seen once. V shed 4 bases and J shed 5 bases, with 21 bases lying between them. The CDR3 has 16 residues. Per the germline V gene, CDR1 is ENHRY and CDR2 is SYGVKD. This sample stems from a study of response to subunit inactivated influenza vaccine. General study results and limits: Authors suggested seasonal influenza vaccinations each recruit few new T cells.

The chain carries TRBV10-3 and TRBJ2-7; D call uncertain. This specimen was PBMCs from blood, taken roughly 24 months after vaccination. The clonotype was recovered from a man in his fifties or sixties who received an inactivated influenza vaccine. The CDR3 loop is CAISGRPDGKLDEQYF. The CDR3 DNA reads TGTGCCATCAGTGGGAGACCGGACGGTAAATTGGACGAGCAGTACTTC.